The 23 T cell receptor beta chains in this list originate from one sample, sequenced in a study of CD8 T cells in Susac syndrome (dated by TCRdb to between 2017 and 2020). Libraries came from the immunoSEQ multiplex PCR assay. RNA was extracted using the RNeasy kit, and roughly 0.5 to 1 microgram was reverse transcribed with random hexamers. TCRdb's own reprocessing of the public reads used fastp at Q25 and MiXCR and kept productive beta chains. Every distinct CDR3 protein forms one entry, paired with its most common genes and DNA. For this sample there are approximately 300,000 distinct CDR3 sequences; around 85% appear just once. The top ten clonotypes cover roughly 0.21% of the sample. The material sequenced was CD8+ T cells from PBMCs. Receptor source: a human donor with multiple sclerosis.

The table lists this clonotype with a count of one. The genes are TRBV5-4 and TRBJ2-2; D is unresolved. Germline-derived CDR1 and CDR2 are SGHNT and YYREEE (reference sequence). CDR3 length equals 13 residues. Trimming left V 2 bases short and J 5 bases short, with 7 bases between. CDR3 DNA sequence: TGTGCCAGCAGCTTAATGGGGACCGGGGAGCTGTTTTTT. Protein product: CASSLMGTGELFF.

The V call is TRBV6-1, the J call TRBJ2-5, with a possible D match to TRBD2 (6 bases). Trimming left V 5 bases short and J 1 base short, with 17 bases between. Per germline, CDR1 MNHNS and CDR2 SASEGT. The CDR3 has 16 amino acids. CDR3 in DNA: TGTGCCAGCAGTCCCGGTAATAGCGGCCCCCAAGAGACCCAGTACTTC. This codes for CASSPGNSGPQETQYF.

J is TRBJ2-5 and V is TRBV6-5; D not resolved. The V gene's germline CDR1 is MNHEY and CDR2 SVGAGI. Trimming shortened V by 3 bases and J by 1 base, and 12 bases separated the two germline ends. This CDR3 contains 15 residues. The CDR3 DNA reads TGTGCCAGCAGTTATAGGGTATGGGGCCAAGAGACCCAGTACTTC. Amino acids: CASSYRVWGQETQYF.

CDR3 sequence (DNA): TGTGCCAGCAGCACACTAGCGGGAGCCCACGAGCAGTACTTC. Its translation: CASSTLAGAHEQYF. The chain carries TRBV28 and TRBJ2-7, with 11 bases fitting TRBD2. With 6 bases clipped from V and 5 bases from J, the junction kept 6 bases outside the gene matches. The germline gives CDR1 MDHEN, CDR2 SYDVKM. This CDR3 is built from 14 residues.

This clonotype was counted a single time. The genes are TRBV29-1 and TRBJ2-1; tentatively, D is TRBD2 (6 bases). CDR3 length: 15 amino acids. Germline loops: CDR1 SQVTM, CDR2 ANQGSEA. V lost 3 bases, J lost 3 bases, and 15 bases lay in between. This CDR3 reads CSVEAGSTVYNEQFF. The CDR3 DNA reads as TGCAGCGTTGAGGCGGGATCCACCGTCTACAATGAGCAGTTCTTC.

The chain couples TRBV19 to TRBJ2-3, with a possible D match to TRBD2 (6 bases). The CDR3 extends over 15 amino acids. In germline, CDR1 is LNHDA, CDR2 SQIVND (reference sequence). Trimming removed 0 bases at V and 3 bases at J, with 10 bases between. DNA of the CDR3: TGTGCCAGTAGTATAGATCCCGGGGGTACAGATACGCAGTATTTT. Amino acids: CASSIDPGGTDTQYF.

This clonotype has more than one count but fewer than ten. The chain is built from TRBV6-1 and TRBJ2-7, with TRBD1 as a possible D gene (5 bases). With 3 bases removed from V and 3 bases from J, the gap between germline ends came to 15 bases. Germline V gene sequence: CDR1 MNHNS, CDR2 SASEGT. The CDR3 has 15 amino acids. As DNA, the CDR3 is TGTGCCAGCAGTGAGGGCAAGACAAGGGGCTACGAGCAGTACTTC. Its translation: CASSEGKTRGYEQYF.

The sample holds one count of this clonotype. The CDR3 here is CASSIEAPTGMRDEQYF. In DNA form, the CDR3 reads TGTGCCAGTAGTATAGAAGCCCCCACAGGTATGAGGGACGAGCAGTACTTC. The chain carries TRBV19 and TRBJ2-7; D could derive from TRBD1 or TRBD2 (5 bases each). Looked up from germline, CDR1 is LNHDA and CDR2 is SQIVND (reference sequence). Trimming removed 0 bases at V and 5 bases at J, with 20 bases between. CDR3 size: 17 residues.

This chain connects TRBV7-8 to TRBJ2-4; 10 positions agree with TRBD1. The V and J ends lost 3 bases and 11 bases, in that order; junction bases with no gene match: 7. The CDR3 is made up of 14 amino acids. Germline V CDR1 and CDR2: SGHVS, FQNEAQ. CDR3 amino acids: CASSLRQGAHFQYF. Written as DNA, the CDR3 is TGTGCCAGCAGCTTGAGACAGGGGGCACACTTTCAGTACTTC.

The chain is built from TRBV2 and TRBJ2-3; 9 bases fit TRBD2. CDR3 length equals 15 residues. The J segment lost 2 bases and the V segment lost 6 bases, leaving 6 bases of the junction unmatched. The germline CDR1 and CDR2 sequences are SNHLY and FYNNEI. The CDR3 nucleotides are TGTGCCAGCAGCGGTCTAGCGGGGCCCACAGATACGCAGTATTTT. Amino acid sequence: CASSGLAGPTDTQYF. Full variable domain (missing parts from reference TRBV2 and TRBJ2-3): EPEVTQTPSHQVTQMGQEVILRCVPISNHLYFYWYRQILGQKVEFLVSFYNNEISEKSEIFDDQFSVERPDGSNFTLKIRSTKLEDSAMYFCASSGLAGPTDTQYFGPGTRLTVL.

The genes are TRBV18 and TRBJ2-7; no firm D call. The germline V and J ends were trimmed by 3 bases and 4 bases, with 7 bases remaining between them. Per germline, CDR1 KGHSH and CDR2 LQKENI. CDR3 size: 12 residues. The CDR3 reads CASSPVGYEQYF. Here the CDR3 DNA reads TGTGCCAGCTCACCGGTGGGGTACGAGCAGTACTTC.

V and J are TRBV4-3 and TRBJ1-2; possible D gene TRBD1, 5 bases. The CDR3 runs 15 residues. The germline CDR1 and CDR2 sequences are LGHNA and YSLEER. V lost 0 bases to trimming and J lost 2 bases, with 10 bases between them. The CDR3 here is CASSQDEGLNYGYTF. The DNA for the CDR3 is TGCGCCAGCAGCCAAGACGAGGGGCTGAACTATGGCTACACCTTC.

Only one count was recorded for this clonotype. The CDR3 DNA sequence: TGTGCCAGCAGAATTACCAGGGGGCCCCGTGAAGCTTTCTTT. Protein sequence: CASRITRGPREAFF. The chain is built from TRBV6-2 or TRBV6-3 and TRBJ1-1; 8 nucleotides match TRBD1. V lost 6 bases to trimming and J lost 7 bases; unmatched junction nucleotides: 10. There are 14 residues in the CDR3. The germline V gene encodes CDR1 MNHEY and CDR2 SVGEGT.

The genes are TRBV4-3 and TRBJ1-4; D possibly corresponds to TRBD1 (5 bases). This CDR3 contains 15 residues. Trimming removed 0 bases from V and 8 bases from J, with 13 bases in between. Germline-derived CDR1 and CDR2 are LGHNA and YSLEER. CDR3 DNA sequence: TGCGCCAGCAGCCAAGAGCCGGGGGTTGGCGAAAAACTGTTTTTT. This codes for CASSQEPGVGEKLFF.

CDR3 region: CASAGTAGDTQYF. The CDR3 region has the DNA TGTGCCAGCGCCGGGACAGCCGGCGATACGCAGTATTTT. This chain connects TRBV19 to TRBJ2-3; 7 positions match TRBD1. J lost 6 bases, V lost 9 bases, and 9 bases had no gene match. There are 13 residues in the CDR3. Germline V gene sequence: CDR1 LNHDA, CDR2 SQIVND (reference sequence).

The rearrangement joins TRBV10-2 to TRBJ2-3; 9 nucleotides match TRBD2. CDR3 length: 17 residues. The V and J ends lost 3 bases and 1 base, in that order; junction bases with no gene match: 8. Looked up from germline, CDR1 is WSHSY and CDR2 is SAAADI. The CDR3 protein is CASSEEVAGVGTDTQYF. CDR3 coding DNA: TGCGCCAGCAGTGAAGAGGTAGCGGGAGTAGGCACAGATACGCAGTATTTT.

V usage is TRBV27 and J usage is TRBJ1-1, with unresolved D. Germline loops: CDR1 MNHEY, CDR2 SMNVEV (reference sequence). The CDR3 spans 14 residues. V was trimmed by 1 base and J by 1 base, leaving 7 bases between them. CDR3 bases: TGTGCCAGCAGTTTATTCGGACCGAACACTGAAGCTTTCTTT. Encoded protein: CASSLFGPNTEAFF.

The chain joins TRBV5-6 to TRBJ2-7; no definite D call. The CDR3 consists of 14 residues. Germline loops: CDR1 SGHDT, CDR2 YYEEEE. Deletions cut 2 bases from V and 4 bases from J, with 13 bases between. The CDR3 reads CASSLVSRTYEQYF. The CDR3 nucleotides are TGTGCCAGCAGCTTAGTATCTCGGACGTACGAGCAGTACTTC.

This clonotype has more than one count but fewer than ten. The CDR3 protein is CASSESPGTYEQYF. DNA of the CDR3: TGTGCCAGCAGTGAATCGCCAGGGACCTACGAGCAGTACTTC. This chain links TRBV6-1 with TRBJ2-7; D might be TRBD1 (5 bases). Trimming left V 2 bases short and J 2 bases short, with 10 bases between. The CDR3 covers 14 residues. CDR1 and CDR2 (germline): MNHNS, SASEGT.

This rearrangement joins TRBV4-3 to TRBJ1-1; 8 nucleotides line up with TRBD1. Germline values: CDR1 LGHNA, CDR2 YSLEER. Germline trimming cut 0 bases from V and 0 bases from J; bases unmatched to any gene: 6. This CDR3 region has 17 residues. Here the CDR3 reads CASSQDDRGYMNTEAFF. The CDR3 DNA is TGCGCCAGCAGCCAAGATGACAGGGGATATATGAACACTGAAGCTTTCTTT.

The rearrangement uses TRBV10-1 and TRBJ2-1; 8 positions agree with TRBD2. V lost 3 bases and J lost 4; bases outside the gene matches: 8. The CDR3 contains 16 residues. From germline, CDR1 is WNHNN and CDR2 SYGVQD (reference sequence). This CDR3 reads CASSDQVAGGYNEQFF. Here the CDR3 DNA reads TGCGCCAGCAGTGACCAAGTGGCGGGAGGTTACAATGAGCAGTTCTTC.

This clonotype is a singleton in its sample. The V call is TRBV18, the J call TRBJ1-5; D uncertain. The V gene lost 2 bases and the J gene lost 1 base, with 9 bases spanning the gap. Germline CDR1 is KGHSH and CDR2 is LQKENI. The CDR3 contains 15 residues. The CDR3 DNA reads TGTGCCAGCTCACCATACGAAGGAAGCAATCAGCCCCAGCATTTT. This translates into CASSPYEGSNQPQHF.

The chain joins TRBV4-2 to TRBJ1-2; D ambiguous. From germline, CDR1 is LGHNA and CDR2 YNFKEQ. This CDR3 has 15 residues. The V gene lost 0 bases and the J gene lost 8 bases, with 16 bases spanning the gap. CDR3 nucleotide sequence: TGTGCCAGCAGCCAAGATAGGGTTACCAAGCCGGGCTACACCTTC. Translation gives CASSQDRVTKPGYTF.